This is a list of T cell receptor beta chains from one sample in a study of response to subunit inactivated influenza vaccine. MiXCR, run by TCRdb on the RT-PCR reads, gives a single entry per CDR3 protein. This table has a few hundred thousand distinct CDR3 sequences, 11% to 15% appearing once. The material sequenced was PBMCs from blood, taken 12 days after vaccination. These receptor sequences come from a man in his forties or fifties who received an inactivated influenza vaccine. Both conserved end residues are part of each CDR3. A D gene is named only where the DNA matches it firmly. Some rows have no size entry. The others give once, few or many, or a class for an expanded clone.

D | J | size | V | CDR3 | DNA
- | TRBJ2-3 | - | TRBV11-2 | CASSLPLRQRRIPDTQYF | TGTGCCAGCAGCTTACCCCTCCGCCAGCGACGAATCCCAGATACGCAGTATTTT
- | TRBJ1-4 | - | TRBV14 | CASSQGSRPNEKLFF | TGTGCCAGCAGCCAAGGGAGCAGGCCGAATGAAAAACTGTTTTTT
TRBD1 | TRBJ2-1 | - | TRBV29-1 | CSVDPRGRLNEQFF | TGCAGCGTTGATCCCAGGGGGCGACTGAATGAGCAGTTCTTC
- | TRBJ2-7 | few | TRBV20-1 | CSAIRDSYEQYF | TGCAGTGCTATCAGGGATTCCTACGAGCAGTACTTC
TRBD2 | TRBJ2-3 | - | TRBV7-2 | CASSLGFQRGNTDTQYF | TGTGCCAGCAGCTTAGGCTTCCAGCGGGGCAACACAGATACGCAGTATTTT
TRBD1 | TRBJ2-7 | many | TRBV20-1 | CSARKTGTVYEQYF | TGCAGTGCTAGAAAAACCGGGACAGTTTACGAGCAGTACTTC
- | TRBJ1-3 | - | TRBV7-2 | CASSGRGGNTIYF | TGTGCCAGCAGCGGTCGGGGGGGAAACACCATATATTTT
- | TRBJ1-5 | few | TRBV20-1 | CSAKSGDQPQHF | TGCAGTGCTAAATCAGGGGATCAGCCCCAGCATTTT
- | TRBJ1-2 | few | TRBV27 | CASSPLPGKNNYGYTF | TGTGCCAGCAGTCCCCTGCCCGGGAAGAATAACTATGGCTACACCTTC
- | TRBJ2-5 | - | TRBV24-1 | CATSDPVEEVETQYF | TGTGCCACCAGTGATCCGGTGGAGGAAGTGGAGACCCAGTACTTC
- | TRBJ1-1 | - | TRBV12-3/TRBV12-4 | CASSLYRGQGEAFF | TGTGCCAGCAGCCTATACCGGGGACAAGGTGAAGCTTTCTTT